Reported below is one T cell receptor (beta chain). This clone has only a few counts. Its antigen specificity is not known. No much larger clonotype is one base removed from it; base qualities were not supplied. Library construction relied on the immunoSEQ multiplex PCR assay. For the multiplex PCR, a mixture combining 60 forward primers for TCR Vbeta segments and 13 reverse primers for TCR Jbeta segments was used. The CDR3 region of rearranged TCR beta genes was amplified from genomic DNA with a multiplex PCR assay. The amplified TCR beta libraries were sequenced on the Illumina HiSeq System as 87-base-pair reads. The authors' pipeline ran thus. Across the 500 to 750 repertoires, a later analysis counted roughly 84 million unique TCR beta chains, roughly 11 million of which were shared by at least two donors. A nearest-neighbor algorithm error-corrected the raw reads and collapsed the reads into unique sequences, merging closely related sequences to remove PCR and sequencing errors. Alignment of CDR3 sequences to IMGT reference sequences was used to assign V, D and J gene segments. For a sequence to be retained, a match of at least six nucleotides was required to both a V gene segment and a J gene segment. Rearrangements were called productive when the CDR3 lacked stop codons and stayed in frame with V and J; all others were non-productive. Following IMGT convention, CDR3 was defined as the stretch from the second conserved V-encoded cysteine to the conserved J-encoded phenylalanine. Sequences without an unambiguous match to a single V gene segment were excluded from the earlier analysis of almost 600 of the donors. In an earlier analysis of several hundred of the donors, V segments were called functional above 56.7% productive rearrangements and were called segregating when the between-donor standard deviation exceeded 5%. A statistical classification framework was developed to diagnose cytomegalovirus status using the catalog of TCR beta chain sequences. In a later analysis, V and J genes were assigned by comparing TCR nucleotide sequences against IMGT/GENE-DB human TR gene sequences. Using the TCRdist pipeline, a later analysis assigned CDR3 sequences along with most-parsimonious VDJ recombination scenarios. A later analysis defined each TCR beta chain by its CDR3 amino acid sequence plus V-gene family, and excluded reads lacking a unique V-gene family. As a way to deal with suspected cross-contamination and a sequencing artifact, a later analysis dropped hundreds of nucleotide sequences that were highly shared and had low generation probability. In a later analysis, a clonal expansion index for each public chain was calculated from normalized within-repertoire ranks of inferred template counts. In a later analysis, generation probabilities were computed using a VDJ recombination model fitted to out-of-frame rearrangements, and the results were checked against IGoR. Hypergeometric tests were used in a later analysis to score TCR-TCR, TCR-HLA and TCR-CMV co-occurrence, with a repertoire-size bias correction applied to the TCR pairs. False discovery rates were estimated in a later analysis by permuting HLA or CMV assignments 20 times. In a later analysis, co-occurring TCRs were grouped using DBSCAN, with TCRdist sequence similarity added in when clustering inside HLA-allele-positive subsets. Co-occurrence clustering excluded repertoires with fewer than 30,000 or more than 120,000 public chains, plus five with anomalous nucleotide sharing. TCRdb provides this immuneACCESS table in a form limited to in-frame rearrangements. Some clones are lacking; in checked studies, under half of them reflect an unresolved V gene, and why the rest are absent is not known. That table supplies the V and J calls and clone size; D and trimming were determined from the DNA. Here the sample has 150,000 to 200,000 clones; 77% occur a single time. Of the sample, about 1.4% is held by the ten largest clones.

The cohort was made up of about 670 healthy bone marrow donors. At the time of sampling, all cohort members were nominally healthy, though unrecorded immune exposures were likely present. The donor was CMV seropositive and belonged to the group of over 250 seropositive cohort members. Every donor gave a peripheral blood sample, and the peripheral blood mononuclear cells from that sample were used for TCR beta sequencing. The Qiagen DNeasy Blood Extraction Kit was used to extract genomic DNA from the blood cell samples. This specimen belongs to a study of cytomegalovirus exposure and HLA in healthy donors (TCRdb year 2017). Turning to the overall study: According to an earlier analysis of several hundred of the donors, 150 million to 200 million T cells yielded 117 million unique TCR beta sequences and approximately 280 Gb of sequence data. Roughly 310 gigabases of sequencing data and approximately 85 million unique TCR sequences were included in an early release covering about 620 HLA-typed donors. The genetic ancestry cluster associated with self-reported Caucasian donors included 81% of the roughly 360 genotyped donors. The study was designed to test whether signatures of past pathogen exposure could be identified by cataloging public T cell receptors. Using immunosequencing, the study profiled T cell repertoires from 550 to 750 subjects and related those repertoires to cytomegalovirus serostatus. Along with the roughly 700-subject first cohort, a separate validation cohort of over 90 different subjects was used. To predict cytomegalovirus infection status, the study combined high-throughput TCR immunosequencing, statistical association of individual TCRs with disease status, and machine learning. A later analysis re-analyzed previously published TCR beta repertoires from approximately 700 donors and added high-resolution HLA genotyping to study TCR occurrence patterns. In the later analysis, no new phenotypic data were used to find candidate immune exposures; instead, reliance was placed on TCR beta sequences and their occurrence across donors. In an earlier analysis of roughly 540 of the donors, high-throughput TCR beta sequencing was used to judge whether each TCR beta V gene segment behaved as functional or pseudogenic. Donor age, sex, ethnicity and CMV serostatus were collected together with the repertoire data. Genome-wide SNP genotypes for about three fifths of the roughly 670 donors were used in a later genetic analysis, which treated that subset as a discovery cohort. All discovery cohort repertoires had been generated using a single sequencing platform. HLA typing covered class I and class II loci at four-digit resolution. The number of donors typed differed by locus, with 629-630 for A, B, C, DRB1 and DQB1, 522 for DQA1, under 610 for DPA1, and approximately 470 for DPB1. Four or five DR-DQ haplotypes were handled as single units for association and clustering because linkage in the cohort was strong. Among under 450 genotyped donors of the cohort, an average of 235,054 unique TCR beta nucleotide sequences were sequenced per donor, roughly a sixth of them non-productive. Findings and caveats that apply to the study as a whole: In a later analysis, most CMV-associated TCR beta chains were found to appear HLA-restricted, with HLA associations seemingly driven largely by CMV exposure. An earlier analysis of several hundred of the donors showed that most TCR beta V segments appeared in productive rearrangements either about 87% or about 30% of the time, which broadly matched IMGT annotations. A cluster of highly shared sequence variants was judged likely to be a technical artifact of the sequencing pipeline. Some IMGT-functional V segments, including TRBV6-2 and TRBV6-3, could not be told apart with the 87-base-pair reads, so those segments were excluded. A later analysis reported that several top co-occurrence clusters appeared linked to parvovirus B19, influenza, CMV and Epstein-Barr virus. Across donors, most TCR sequences were observed very rarely, whereas some public TCRs were present in many individuals. When HLA alleles, especially DR and DQ, strongly co-occurred, attributing TCR associations to individual alleles was difficult. An association between a missense DCLRE1C variant and V-gene and J-gene trimming of TCR beta chains was found in a later genetic analysis and replicated in an independent cohort. Correlated functional status among segregating V segments might be attributable to linkage disequilibrium, but an unknown experimental factor could not be ruled out. The only immune exposure information available for the cohort was CMV serostatus. A later analysis found that HLA-associated TCR beta chains were more clonally expanded and had lower generation probabilities than equally common non-associated chains. In this cohort, only TCR beta chains were sequenced, and detectable features were limited by the absence of alpha or paired-chain data. Sequencing depth was assumed to be roughly uniform across donors in the presence/absence analyses, though that assumption may not hold. At a false discovery rate of 0.05, a later analysis linked approximately 18,000 TCR beta sequences to specific HLA alleles. Over 15 rarely observed V segments, including chromosome 9 orphons, were excluded from the earlier analysis of a few hundred of the donors because counts were too low. According to the authors, the approach could potentially be generalized to other disease states and immunological phenotypes. In a later analysis, the rate of TCR association differed among HLA loci, with DRB1 alleles having the most associated TCRs and HLA-C alleles having the fewest. According to a later genetic analysis, donors in an Asian-associated ancestry cluster had fewer N-insertions in productive TCRs than the roughly 700-donor mean. The classifier was reported to diagnose cytomegalovirus status with high specificity and sensitivity in both the original cohort and the validation cohort. Three of the identified cytomegalovirus-associated TCR beta chains were confirmed in vitro to be specific for cytomegalovirus antigens. The study listed approximately 150 TCR beta chains as associated with cytomegalovirus. A further reported finding was that TCR beta sequences accurately predicted the HLA-A and HLA-B alleles for most subjects in the first cohort. Because HLA typing was unavailable for some donors at each locus, only the typed subset was used in association tests.

From its cysteine to its phenylalanine, the CDR3 spans 14 amino acids. The retained sequence is limited to the CDR3, 42 bases, with the frame set at the first base. Via the germline V gene, CDR1 is ENHRY and CDR2 SYGVKD. Cut back by 0 bases and 6 bases, the V and J ends lie 11 bases apart. Recombination linked TRBV10-3 to TRBJ1-2; no D gene is confidently identified. The sequence was obtained from a woman between 25 and 40 years old in good health and CMV-seropositive. The sequencing sample was made of PBMCs. This receptor carries the CDR3 CAISESPSHDGYTF. The nucleotides read TGTGCCATCAGTGAGTCGCCGAGCCATGATGGCTACACCTTC.